These 32 T cell receptor beta chains share one sample of origin, sequenced in a study of neoadjuvant anti-PD-1 for oral cavity cancer (TCRdb year 2021). Library preparation employed the immunoSEQ multiplex PCR assay. Not all clones reach the TCRdb copy of this immuneACCESS table, which keeps in-frame sequences only. Checked studies attribute under half of the gap to unresolved V genes and leave the rest unexplained. Recorded for this sample are about 42,000 clones; roughly 77% of them occurred a single time. 4% to 5% of the sample goes to the ten largest clones. The sample's time point label, in plain terms: after neoadjuvant nivolumab, at surgical resection. The source was PBMCs, collected after nivolumab (anti-PD-1) treatment. The source of these receptors is a person between 40 and 85 years old with oral cavity squamous cell carcinoma.

The chain employs TRBV7-9 and TRBJ1-4, with unresolved D. Germline CDR1 SEHNR, CDR2 FQNEAQ (reference sequence). Between the trimmed V and J ends, which lost 3 bases and 13 bases, there was a span of 12 bases. The CDR3 covers 12 residues. The CDR3 nucleotides read TGTGCCAGCAGCTTCCTTAGTCAAGTACTGTTTTTT. It specifies CASSFLSQVLFF. The complete variable domain, with remaining parts taken from reference TRBV7-9 and TRBJ1-4, reads DTGVSQNPRHKITKRGQNVTFRCDPISEHNRLYWYRQTLGQGPEFLTYFQNEAQLEKSRLLSDRFSAERPKGSFSTLEIQRTEQGDSAMYLCASSFLSQVLFFGSGTQLSVL.

The V gene is TRBV4-1, the J gene TRBJ2-1; no clear D. The V end lost 1 base, the J end lost 5 bases, and 3 bases lay between the germline ends. CDR1 and CDR2 from the germline V gene are MGHRA and YSYEKL. This CDR3 is 12 amino acids long. The chain's CDR3 is CASSQVDNEQFF. CDR3 in DNA: TGCGCCAGCAGCCAAGTAGACAATGAGCAGTTCTTC.

The chain joins TRBV18 to TRBJ2-6, with 12 nucleotides matching TRBD1. V trimming: 8 bases; J trimming: 2 bases; junction bases outside the gene matches: 4. Germline CDR1 KGHSH, CDR2 LQKENI. The CDR3 sequence is 16 residues long. CDR3 nucleotides: TGTGCCAGCCGGGACAGGGGGCGCGCTGGGGCCAACGTCCTGACTTTC. Its protein product is CASRDRGRAGANVLTF.

This chain links TRBV27 with TRBJ2-1; TRBD1 might be the D (6 bases). Germline loops: CDR1 MNHEY, CDR2 SMNVEV (reference sequence). V lost 6 bases and J 12 bases, leaving 21 bases between the germline ends. The CDR3 runs to 14 residues. The CDR3 bases are TGTGCCAGCAGCCCCTCCGGGACACGGAATCGGCAGTTCTTC. Translated: CASSPSGTRNRQFF.

This clone was observed a handful of times. The rearrangement joins TRBV10-3 to TRBJ1-2; D unclear. CDR1 and CDR2 (germline): ENHRY, SYGVKD. V was shortened by 6 bases and J by 2 bases, with 10 bases between the two germline ends. The CDR3 extends over 13 amino acids. The CDR3 DNA reads TGTGCCATCAGGGATCCAGGAAACTATGGCTACACCTTC. It yields the protein CAIRDPGNYGYTF.

This sequence joins TRBV5-1 and TRBJ1-2; TRBD1 aligns across 9 bases. Germline-derived CDR1 and CDR2 are SGHRS and YFSETQ. J was trimmed by 5 bases and V by 2 bases; bases with no gene match: 4. The CDR3 covers 14 residues. CDR3 sequence reads: CASSFGTGYYGYTF. The CDR3 nucleotides are TGCGCCAGCAGCTTCGGGACAGGGTATTATGGCTACACCTTC.

The CDR3 region is CAWRENTEAFF. CDR3 DNA: TGTGCCTGGAGAGAAAACACTGAAGCTTTCTTT. This chain links TRBV30 with TRBJ1-1, with D hard to call. V was pared by 3 bases and J by 2 bases, with 4 bases between. The CDR3 loop spans 11 amino acids. Germline V gene sequence: CDR1 GTSNPN, CDR2 SVGIG (reference sequence).

Comments on this clone: Other nucleotide sequences in the sample specify the same CDR3. V is TRBV6-5 and J is TRBJ1-1, with TRBD1 identical over 7 bases. Per the germline V gene, CDR1 is MNHEY and CDR2 is SVGAGI. Losses at the gene ends were 6 bases for V and 6 bases for J; bases not matched to a gene: 4. CDR3 size: 12 residues. The CDR3 sequence is CASRRTGAEAFF. In DNA form, the CDR3 reads TGTGCCAGCAGACGTACAGGGGCTGAAGCTTTCTTT.

The chain recombines TRBV27 with TRBJ2-3; 7 positions match TRBD1. Germline assignment: CDR1 MNHEY and CDR2 SMNVEV (reference sequence). The CDR3 spans 13 residues. Trimming removed 3 bases from V and 7 bases from J; junction bases left unmatched: 4. The CDR3 loop is CASSFTGEYTQYF. The CDR3 coding sequence is TGTGCCAGCAGTTTTACAGGGGAATATACGCAGTATTTT.

The chain employs TRBV5-4 and TRBJ1-5, with D maybe TRBD1 (5 bases). The CDR3 sequence is 14 residues long. Germline V gene sequence: CDR1 SGHNT, CDR2 YYREEE (reference sequence). Trimming shortened V by 2 bases and J by 2 bases, and 8 bases separated the two germline ends. The CDR3: CASSFQGGNQPQHF. Here the CDR3 DNA reads TGTGCCAGCAGCTTTCAAGGGGGCAATCAGCCCCAGCATTTT. The whole variable domain, filled in from reference TRBV5-4 and TRBJ1-5, reads ETGVTQSPTHLIKTRGQQVTLRCSSQSGHNTVSWYQQALGQGPQFIFQYYREEENGRGNFPPRFSGLQFPNYSSELNVNALELDDSALYLCASSFQGGNQPQHFGDGTRLSIL.

In DNA form, the CDR3 reads TGTGCCACGGGGGGTGACAGTTCTGAAAAACTGTTTTTT. Translated: CATGGDSSEKLFF. This chain links TRBV6-5 with TRBJ1-4, with D possibly being TRBD1 (5 bases). Germline-derived CDR1 and CDR2 are MNHEY and SVGAGI. V was pared by 10 bases and J by 7 bases, with 16 bases between. CDR3 length equals 13 residues.

Concerning this clone itself: Different DNA sequences within this sample yield the same CDR3. The rearrangement uses TRBV5-1 and TRBJ2-7, with TRBD1 matching over 12 bases. The trim removed 2 bases at V and 7 bases at J, leaving 4 bases unmatched. Germline V gene data show CDR1 as SGHRS and CDR2 as YFSETQ. CDR3 length: 14 residues. CDR3 protein: CASSFGTGGGEQYF. CDR3 in DNA: TGCGCCAGCAGCTTCGGGACAGGGGGCGGGGAGCAGTACTTC.

This chain uses TRBV5-4 with TRBJ2-1, with 8 bases identical to TRBD2. This CDR3 contains 15 residues. CDR1 and CDR2 (germline): SGHNT, YYREEE (reference sequence). V was clipped by 0 bases and J by 8 bases; unmatched bases: 7. The CDR3 loop is CASSLAGRARDEQFF. The CDR3 DNA follows: TGTGCCAGCAGCTTGGCCGGGAGGGCCCGGGATGAGCAGTTCTTC.

V usage is TRBV6-6 and J usage is TRBJ1-3; no reliable D call. This CDR3 is built from 15 residues. From germline, CDR1 is MNHNY and CDR2 SVGAGI (reference sequence). V dropped 0 bases and J dropped 3 bases, with 9 bases sitting between them. The CDR3: CASSYSWGNGNTIYF. CDR3 coding DNA: TGTGCCAGCAGTTACTCGTGGGGTAATGGAAACACCATATATTTT.

The chain is built from TRBV2 and TRBJ2-7, with D perhaps TRBD2 (6 bases). V was clipped by 8 bases and J by 5 bases, with 13 bases between them. The CDR3 length is 12 residues. CDR1 is SNHLY, CDR2 FYNNEI, per germline. The CDR3 DNA is TGTGCCAGCGGCAGACTAGTCAACGAGCAGTACTTC. Its protein product is CASGRLVNEQYF.

This clone was seen only a few times. In DNA form, the CDR3 reads TGCGCCAGCAGCAGGACAGGGAGAGAGACCCAGTACTTC. Translation: CASSRTGRETQYF. The genes are TRBV5-1 and TRBJ2-5; 8 positions match TRBD1. The CDR3 loop spans 13 amino acids. CDR1 SGHRS and CDR2 YFSETQ come from the germline V gene. J lost 4 bases, V lost 4 bases, and 3 bases had no gene match.

The chain carries TRBV6-1 and TRBJ2-7; 10 bases match TRBD1. The CDR3 extends over 14 amino acids. J gave up 3 bases and V 4 bases, and 3 bases lay outside the gene matches. In germline, CDR1 is MNHNS, CDR2 SASEGT. CDR3 residues: CASSVGDRGYEQYF. DNA of the CDR3: TGTGCCAGCAGTGTAGGGGACAGGGGCTACGAGCAGTACTTC.

This clone has just a few counts. This rearrangement joins TRBV2 to TRBJ1-5, with D uncertain. Germline CDR1 is SNHLY and CDR2 is FYNNEI. The CDR3 spans 14 residues. Trimming took 2 bases from V and 7 from J, leaving 12 bases between them. CDR3 loop: CASSESTGRQPQHF. As DNA, the CDR3 is TGTGCCAGCAGTGAATCTACGGGTAGGCAGCCCCAGCATTTT.

V and J are TRBV4-1 and TRBJ1-5, with D perhaps TRBD1 (6 bases). Trimming took off 2 bases at V and 4 bases at J, with 9 bases between the two ends. This CDR3 has 14 amino acids. Germline V CDR1 and CDR2: MGHRA, YSYEKL. The CDR3 here is CASSQQQGNQPQHF. CDR3 in DNA: TGCGCCAGCAGCCAACAACAGGGTAATCAGCCCCAGCATTTT.

The V call is TRBV5-6, the J call TRBJ2-3; tentatively, D is TRBD2 (5 bases). Trimming removed 4 bases from V and 4 bases from J, with 22 bases in between. The CDR3 length is 17 residues. The V gene's germline CDR1 is SGHDT and CDR2 YYEEEE. Here the CDR3 DNA reads TGTGCCAGCAGCCCAACCCTGGACGGCCGGGATGCAGATACGCAGTATTTT. This translates into CASSPTLDGRDADTQYF.

V usage is TRBV29-1 and J usage is TRBJ2-5, with D perhaps TRBD1 or TRBD2 (5 bases each). V was clipped by 4 bases and J by 2 bases, with 5 bases between them. The CDR3 extends over 11 amino acids. Per the germline V gene, CDR1 is SQVTM and CDR2 is ANQGSEA. The DNA for the CDR3 is TGCAGCGTTGGGGGGCAAGAGACCCAGTACTTC. Amino acid sequence: CSVGGQETQYF.

This chain uses TRBV5-1 with TRBJ2-5; 11 positions agree with TRBD2. J was trimmed by 6 bases and V by 4 bases; bases with no gene match: 5. Germline V CDR1 and CDR2: SGHRS, YFSETQ. The CDR3 covers 14 residues. The CDR3 reads CASSATSGIQTQYF. The CDR3 nucleotides read TGCGCCAGCAGCGCGACTAGCGGGATACAGACCCAGTACTTC.

The chain carries TRBV2 and TRBJ2-1; 7 bases map to TRBD1. With V trimmed by 6 bases and J by 9 bases, 11 bases remained unmatched. This CDR3 contains 14 residues. Per germline, CDR1 SNHLY and CDR2 FYNNEI. The CDR3 sequence: CASRARQGRSEQFF. The CDR3 DNA follows: TGTGCCAGCAGAGCTCGACAGGGACGTAGTGAGCAGTTCTTC.

The chain combines TRBV19 with TRBJ2-3; TRBD2 aligns across 9 bases. This CDR3 has 18 amino acids. Germline V gene sequence: CDR1 LNHDA, CDR2 SQIVND (reference sequence). The V gene end was trimmed by 7 bases and the J gene end by 6 bases; junction bases not matched to a gene: 20. The CDR3 loop reads CASKEIGRRGRASDTQYF. The DNA for the CDR3 is TGTGCCAGTAAGGAGATTGGGCGGCGCGGGAGGGCCAGTGATACGCAGTATTTT.

The J gene is TRBJ2-3, the V gene TRBV9; D perhaps matches TRBD2 (5 bases). The CDR3 loop spans 15 amino acids. V dropped 0 bases and J dropped 6 bases, with 14 bases sitting between them. Germline V gives CDR1 SGDLS, CDR2 YYNGEE. In DNA, the CDR3 is TGTGCCAGCAGCGTAGGGAGCGGAGCCCTCGATACGCAGTATTTT. This encodes CASSVGSGALDTQYF.

CDR3 in amino acids: CASSMAVHNEKLFF. The CDR3 nucleotides are TGTGCCAGTAGTATGGCGGTTCATAATGAAAAACTGTTTTTT. The chain recombines TRBV19 with TRBJ1-4; D gene uncertain. There are 14 residues in the CDR3. Germline V gene sequence: CDR1 LNHDA, CDR2 SQIVND (reference sequence). The V and J ends lost 3 bases and 4 bases respectively, with 9 bases between them.

The chain employs TRBV6-1 and TRBJ2-3; TRBD1 is a possible D gene (6 bases). Trimming cost V 0 bases and J 0 bases, with 16 bases left between them. The CDR3 totals 18 residues. CDR1 and CDR2 from the germline V gene are MNHNS and SASEGT. The CDR3 sequence: CASSEAGHQRLSTDTQYF. Here the CDR3 DNA reads TGTGCCAGCAGTGAAGCGGGACACCAGCGCCTGAGCACAGATACGCAGTATTTT.

Written as DNA, the CDR3 is TGTGCCAGCAGAGAGCCGGGACGTGGAAACACCATATATTTT. This sequence encodes CASREPGRGNTIYF. V usage is TRBV7-9 and J usage is TRBJ1-3, with TRBD1 as a possible D gene (5 bases). V lost 6 bases and J 3 bases, leaving 12 bases between the germline ends. The CDR3 has 14 residues. Germline CDR1 reads SEHNR; CDR2 reads FQNEAQ (reference sequence). Full variable domain (missing parts from reference TRBV7-9 and TRBJ1-3): DTGVSQNPRHKITKRGQNVTFRCDPISEHNRLYWYRQTLGQGPEFLTYFQNEAQLEKSRLLSDRFSAERPKGSFSTLEIQRTEQGDSAMYLCASREPGRGNTIYFGEGSWLTVV.

V gene TRBV5-1 combines with J gene TRBJ1-2; D is possibly TRBD1 (6 bases). Germline CDR1 reads SGHRS; CDR2 reads YFSETQ. This CDR3 spans 15 amino acids. Trimming took off 0 bases at V and 6 bases at J, with 15 bases between the two ends. CDR3 sequence reads: CASSLAATGLDGYTF. CDR3 DNA: TGCGCCAGCAGCTTGGCCGCTACAGGGTTAGATGGCTACACCTTC.

The V call is TRBV12-5, the J call TRBJ2-5; the D gene could be TRBD1 or TRBD2 (5 bases each). From germline, CDR1 is LGHNT and CDR2 FRNRAP. V dropped 1 base and J dropped 4 bases, with 10 bases sitting between them. The CDR3 consists of 14 residues. CDR3 sequence: CASGLDGTGETQYF. Here the CDR3 DNA reads TGTGCTAGTGGTTTGGATGGGACCGGAGAGACCCAGTACTTC.

The chain combines TRBV29-1 with TRBJ1-1, with D possibly TRBD1 on 6 matching bases. There are 12 residues in the CDR3. V was cut by 7 bases and J by 0 bases, with 9 bases left in between. Looked up from germline, CDR1 is SQVTM and CDR2 is ANQGSEA. The CDR3 loop is CSAGTLNTEAFF. CDR3 DNA sequence: TGCAGCGCTGGGACATTGAACACTGAAGCTTTCTTT.

The table lists this clone with a few counts. The chain is built from TRBV5-1 and TRBJ2-7, with 14 bases identical to TRBD2. This CDR3 is built from 17 residues. Trimming cost V 0 bases and J 6 bases; bases outside gene matches: 8. Germline CDR1 reads SGHRS; CDR2 reads YFSETQ. In nucleotides, the CDR3 is TGCGCCAGCAGCTTGGGGCCGGGACTAGCGGGAGAGATCGAGCAGTACTTC. It translates to CASSLGPGLAGEIEQYF.